The 7 T cell receptor beta chains below come from one sample, sequenced in a study of T-cell memory formation after mild COVID-19. MiXCR, applied by TCRdb to the 5' RACE reads, yields one record per CDR3 protein. Of about 270,000 distinct CDR3 sequences in the sample, around 15% were seen once. Sample: PBMCs or a T cell subset sorted from them (not recorded which). The receptors here all came from a young man who had mild COVID-19 (a few samples of this study predate the infection). Cell type and time point are not known.

This sequence joins TRBV4-1 and TRBJ2-1, with 14 nucleotides matching TRBD2. Germline CDR1 is MGHRA and CDR2 is YSYEKL. V shed 4 bases, J shed 6 bases, and the junction held 14 bases outside the gene matches. The CDR3 covers 19 residues. CDR3 region: CASSPTGLAGGPSRNEQFF. In nucleotides, the CDR3 is TGCGCCAGCAGCCCGACCGGACTAGCGGGGGGACCGTCCCGCAATGAGCAGTTCTTC.

This sequence joins TRBV5-1 and TRBJ2-1; no firm D call. Per the germline V gene, CDR1 is SGHRS and CDR2 is YFSETQ. The CDR3 has 15 residues. The V end was cut by 1 base, the J end by 4 bases, with 12 bases between. The CDR3: CASSLMAPAYNEQFF. The CDR3 DNA sequence: TGCGCCAGCAGCTTGATGGCGCCAGCATACAATGAGCAGTTCTTC.

The chain is built from TRBV12-3 or TRBV12-4 and TRBJ2-7; no reliable D call. Trimming left V 3 bases short and J 3 bases short, with 3 bases between. The CDR3 covers 11 residues. CDR3 loop: CASSFVYEQYF. DNA of the CDR3: TGTGCCAGCAGTTTTGTCTACGAGCAGTACTTC.

The chain couples TRBV7-2 to TRBJ1-1; D is unclear. The CDR3 length is 11 residues. V lost 6 bases to trimming and J lost 7 bases, with 9 bases between them. Germline assignment: CDR1 SGHTA and CDR2 FQGNSA. Here the CDR3 reads CASSLQSEAFF. The CDR3 DNA is TGTGCCAGCAGTTTACAGAGTGAAGCTTTCTTT.

This clonotype was counted a few times. The gene calls are TRBV7-3 and TRBJ1-2; D gene uncertain. Germline CDR1 is SGHTA and CDR2 is FQGTGA. The CDR3 runs 14 residues. V lost 5 bases to trimming and J lost 4 bases, with 14 bases between them. The CDR3 loop is CASSEGSGGYGYTF. The CDR3 DNA is TGTGCCAGCAGCGAGGGATCCGGCGGCTATGGCTACACCTTC.

This clonotype turned up a few times. J is TRBJ2-7 and V is TRBV6-6, with 9 bases that match TRBD1. The V and J ends lost 5 bases and 3 bases, in that order; junction bases with no gene match: 5. Germline lookup yields CDR1 MNHNY and CDR2 SVGAGI (reference sequence). This CDR3 contains 14 residues. The CDR3 DNA follows: TGTGCCAGCAGTGATCCGGGACAGGGCTACGAGCAGTACTTC. It codes for CASSDPGQGYEQYF.

This clonotype was seen only a few times. The chain links TRBV28 to TRBJ2-1; perhaps TRBD2 as D (6 bases). V dropped 6 bases and J dropped 9 bases, with 18 bases sitting between them. In germline, CDR1 is MDHEN, CDR2 SYDVKM. The CDR3 has 14 amino acids. CDR3 protein: CASSPQGGLLEQFF. The CDR3 DNA sequence: TGTGCCAGCAGCCCCCAGGGAGGCCTGCTTGAGCAGTTCTTC.